This is a list of T cell receptor beta chains from one sample in a study of blood T cell repertoires in COVID-19. Sequencing was performed with immunoSEQ multiplex PCR; in TCRdb, only in-frame clones are kept and a portion is missing. The table lists 100,000 or so clones, 86% of them singletons, with more than 7% in the top ten. The sample comprised peripheral blood. The source of these receptors is a man aged 55 to 69 with acute or convalescent COVID-19. Each CDR3 is given with its conserved first and last residue. A D gene is named only where the DNA matches it firmly. Clone size is shown for a subset of rows, as once, few, many or a class of expanded clone.

J | V | D | size | DNA | CDR3
TRBJ2-3 | TRBV7-2 | NA | NA | TGTGCCAGCAGTTCCCGCGGGACGGGGAGCACAGATACGCAGTATTTT | CASSSRGTGSTDTQYF
TRBJ2-1 | TRBV27 | NA | NA | TGTGCCAGCAGTCAACTAGGCGGATACAATGAGCAGTTCTTC | CASSQLGGYNEQFF
TRBJ2-5 | TRBV7-7 | TRBD1 | NA | TGTGCCAGCAGCTTAGGAACAGGGGGAAATCAAGAGACCCAGTACTTC | CASSLGTGGNQETQYF
TRBJ1-5 | TRBV19 | NA | NA | TGTGCCAGTAGTGTTCCTCGACAGACTAGCAATCAGCCCCAGCATTTT | CASSVPRQTSNQPQHF
TRBJ1-3 | TRBV10-1 | TRBD1 | NA | TGCGCCAGCAGTGGGGACAGCCGGGACACCATATATTTT | CASSGDSRDTIYF
TRBJ2-3 | TRBV30 | NA | NA | TGTGCCTGGAGCGCGGGGAGGTCCTATGGTAGGAGGGCAGATACGCAGTATTTT | CAWSAGRSYGRRADTQYF
TRBJ2-7 | TRBV15 | TRBD1 | NA | TGTGCCACCAGCCCACGGACAGGGGGTCACGAGCAGTACTTC | CATSPRTGGHEQYF
TRBJ1-1 | TRBV29-1 | TRBD1 | NA | TGCAGCGGGGTACAGGGGATCACTGAAGCTTTCTTT | CSGVQGITEAFF
TRBJ2-3 | TRBV6-1 | TRBD2 | NA | TGTGCCAGCAGTGCAACACAAGGGGGACTAGCGCGACCGGATACGCAGTATTTT | CASSATQGGLARPDTQYF
TRBJ2-4 | TRBV7-2 | TRBD1 | NA | TGTGCCAGCAGCTTAGCCTCGGGACAGAAAAACATTCAGTACTTC | CASSLASGQKNIQYF
TRBJ1-6 | TRBV20-1 | NA | NA | TGCAGTGCTAGTTCCGGGATCTATAATTCACCCCTCCACTTT | CSASSGIYNSPLHF
TRBJ1-5 | TRBV4-1 | NA | NA | TGCGCCAGCAGCCAAATCCTCCGGGCGGGCGTCCAGCCCCAGCATTTT | CASSQILRAGVQPQHF
TRBJ1-2 | TRBV6-5 | NA | once | TGTGCCAGCAGTCTCTCCACATCGAACTATGGCTACACCTTC | CASSLSTSNYGYTF
TRBJ2-2 | TRBV6-2/TRBV6-3 | NA | few | TGTGCCAGCAGTTACAAGGTGGGGAGAAGCGGGGAGCTGTTTTTT | CASSYKVGRSGELFF
TRBJ1-1 | TRBV7-9 | NA | NA | TGTGCCAGCAGCTTAGACCCAGGGGTGAACACTGAAGCTTTCTTT | CASSLDPGVNTEAFF
TRBJ1-1 | TRBV4-1 | NA | NA | TGCGCCAGCAGCCAAGATCAGGGGAACACTGAAGCTTTCTTT | CASSQDQGNTEAFF
TRBJ1-5 | TRBV6-5 | TRBD1 | NA | TGTGCCAGCAGTAACAGGGGAGGTAATCAGCCCCAGCATTTT | CASSNRGGNQPQHF
TRBJ1-1 | TRBV5-1 | NA | NA | TGCGCCAGCAGGGCCCAATTTGGGGCGGACACTGAAGCTTTCTTT | CASRAQFGADTEAFF
TRBJ1-5 | TRBV19 | NA | NA | TGTGCCAGTAGTATATCGGCAGGACAAAGGAGCAATCAGCCCCAGCATTTT | CASSISAGQRSNQPQHF
TRBJ2-5 | TRBV18 | TRBD2 | NA | TGTGCCAGCTCACCGAGCGGGGGAATCCAAGAGACCCAGTACTTC | CASSPSGGIQETQYF
TRBJ2-2 | TRBV7-2 | TRBD1 | NA | TGTGCCAGCAGGGGGGACAGGGTAAACACCGGGGAGCTGTTTTTT | CASRGDRVNTGELFF
TRBJ2-1 | TRBV5-1 | NA | NA | TGCGCCAGCAGCTTGATTAGCGCCTACAATGAGCAGTTCTTC | CASSLISAYNEQFF
TRBJ2-2 | TRBV9 | NA | NA | TGTGCCAGCAGCGTAGGGTCCGAGGGGGCCGGGGAGCTGTTTTTT | CASSVGSEGAGELFF
TRBJ2-2 | TRBV4-1 | TRBD2 | NA | TGCGCCAGCAGCCTCGGGACTAGCGGAATCACCGGGGAGCTGTTTTTT | CASSLGTSGITGELFF
TRBJ1-1 | TRBV7-2 | NA | NA | TGTGCCAGCAGCTTAGTCGGGATTGAAGCTTTCTTT | CASSLVGIEAFF
TRBJ2-3 | TRBV6-1 | NA | NA | TGTGCCAGCAGTGACCTTTGGGTCGGAGGAGATACGCAGTATTTT | CASSDLWVGGDTQYF
TRBJ1-1 | TRBV28 | NA | once | TGTGCCAGCAGTTTAACACCGAACACTGAAGCTTTCTTT | CASSLTPNTEAFF
TRBJ1-2 | TRBV11-2 | NA | NA | TGTGCCAGCAGCCCCGAGGGATTGGGCGGCTACACCTTC | CASSPEGLGGYTF
TRBJ2-1 | TRBV27 | NA | NA | TGTGCCAGCAGTTTGGAGCAATCCTACAATGAGCAGTTCTTC | CASSLEQSYNEQFF
TRBJ2-2 | TRBV9 | NA | NA | TGTGCCAGCAGCGCACATGCGGGCGTCGCAGGGGAGCTGTTTTTT | CASSAHAGVAGELFF
TRBJ2-5 | TRBV10-3 | NA | many | TGTGCCATCAGTGAGTCCTCCCAGCGAACCCAGTACTTC | CAISESSQRTQYF
TRBJ2-2 | TRBV6-6 | TRBD1 | once | TGTGCCAGCAGTTCGACAGGGGGCGAGACCGGGGAGCTGTTTTTT | CASSSTGGETGELFF
TRBJ1-1 | TRBV9 | TRBD1 | NA | TGTGCCAGCAGCGTAGAACAGGGGATGAACACTGAAGCTTTCTTT | CASSVEQGMNTEAFF
TRBJ2-3 | TRBV6-5 | TRBD2 | NA | TGTGCCAGCAGCCTCCAAGCGGGGGGCCCGGATACGCAGTATTTT | CASSLQAGGPDTQYF
TRBJ1-3 | TRBV4-3 | NA | NA | TGCGCCAGCAGCCGAGCCGGGACAGGAAACACCATATATTTT | CASSRAGTGNTIYF
TRBJ2-4 | TRBV5-8 | NA | NA | TGTGCCAGCAGCTTGGCCGAGGGGGTTAGGGCCAAAAACATTCAGTACTTC | CASSLAEGVRAKNIQYF
TRBJ2-3 | TRBV19 | NA | NA | TGTGCCAGTAATACGGGACTCACAGATACGCAGTATTTT | CASNTGLTDTQYF
TRBJ1-3 | TRBV4-2 | TRBD1 | NA | TGTGCCAGCAGCCAAGATTGGGCAGGGGGCGCTTCCCATTCTTACACCATATATTTT | CASSQDWAGGASHSYTIYF
TRBJ1-3 | TRBV9 | NA | NA | TGTGCCAGCAGCGTAGCGAGCTCTGGAAACACCATATATTTT | CASSVASSGNTIYF
TRBJ2-7 | TRBV5-4 | TRBD2 | NA | TGTGCCAGCAGCTCCCCCCGGACTAGCACACCCGAGCAGTACTTC | CASSSPRTSTPEQYF
TRBJ1-1 | TRBV5-1 | NA | NA | TGCGCCAGCAGCGTTACAGGGTTTAACACTGAAGCTTTCTTT | CASSVTGFNTEAFF
TRBJ1-1 | TRBV7-9 | NA | NA | TGTGCCAGCAGCCTTCCGTCGAACACTGAAGCTTTCTTT | CASSLPSNTEAFF
TRBJ2-7 | TRBV5-4 | TRBD2 | NA | TGTGCCAGCAGCTTAGAGCGGGAGGGCTACGAGCAGTACTTC | CASSLEREGYEQYF
TRBJ2-3 | TRBV5-1 | TRBD2 | NA | TGCGCCAGCAGCACAATGACTAGCGGACTCACAGATACGCAGTATTTT | CASSTMTSGLTDTQYF
TRBJ1-2 | TRBV7-6 | TRBD1 | once | TGTGCCAGCAGCTTCGCGCCACAGGGGACCTATGGCTACACCTTC | CASSFAPQGTYGYTF
TRBJ1-1 | TRBV7-8 | NA | NA | TGTGCCAGCAGCTTAGGGCGGAAAGGGGGTGAAGCTTTCTTT | CASSLGRKGGEAFF
TRBJ2-3 | TRBV27 | TRBD2 | NA | TGTGCCAGCAGGGCCCACGCGGGAGCAGGCACAGATACGCAGTATTTT | CASRAHAGAGTDTQYF
TRBJ1-4 | TRBV27 | TRBD1 | NA | TGTGCCAGGCGACAGGGTTTGAGGACTAATGAAAAACTGTTTTTT | CARRQGLRTNEKLFF
TRBJ1-4 | TRBV5-1 | TRBD1 | NA | TGCGCCAGCAGCTCGACAGGGCACACTAATGAAAAACTGTTTTTT | CASSSTGHTNEKLFF